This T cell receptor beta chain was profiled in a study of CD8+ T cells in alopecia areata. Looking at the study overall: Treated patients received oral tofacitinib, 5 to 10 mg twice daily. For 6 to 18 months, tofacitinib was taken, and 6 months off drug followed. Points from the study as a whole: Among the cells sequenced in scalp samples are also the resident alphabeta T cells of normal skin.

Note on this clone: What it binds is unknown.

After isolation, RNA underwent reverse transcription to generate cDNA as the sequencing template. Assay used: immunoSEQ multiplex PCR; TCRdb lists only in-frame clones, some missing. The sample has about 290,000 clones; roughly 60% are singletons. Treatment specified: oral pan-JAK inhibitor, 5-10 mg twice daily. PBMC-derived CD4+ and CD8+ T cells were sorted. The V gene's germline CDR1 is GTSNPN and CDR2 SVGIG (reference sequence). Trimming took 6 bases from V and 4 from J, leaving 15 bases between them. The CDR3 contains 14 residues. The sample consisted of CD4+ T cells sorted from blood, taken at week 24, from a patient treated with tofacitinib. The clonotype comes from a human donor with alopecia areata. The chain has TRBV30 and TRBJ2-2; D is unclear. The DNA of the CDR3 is TGTGCCTGCCCAACAAGGAGTACCACCGGGGAGCTGTTTTTT. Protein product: CACPTRSTTGELFF.